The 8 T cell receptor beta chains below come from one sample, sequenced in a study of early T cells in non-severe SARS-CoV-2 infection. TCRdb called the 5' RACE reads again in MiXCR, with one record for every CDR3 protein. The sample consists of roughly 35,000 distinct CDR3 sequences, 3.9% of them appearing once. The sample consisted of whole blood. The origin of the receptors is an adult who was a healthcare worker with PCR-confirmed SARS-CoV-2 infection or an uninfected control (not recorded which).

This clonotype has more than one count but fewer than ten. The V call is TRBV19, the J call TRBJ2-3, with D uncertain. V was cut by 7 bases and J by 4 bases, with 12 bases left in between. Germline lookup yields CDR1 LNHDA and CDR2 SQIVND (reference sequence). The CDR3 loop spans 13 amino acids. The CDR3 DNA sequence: TGTGCCAGTAACCCCTCCGAGGCAGATACGCAGTATTTT. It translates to CASNPSEADTQYF.

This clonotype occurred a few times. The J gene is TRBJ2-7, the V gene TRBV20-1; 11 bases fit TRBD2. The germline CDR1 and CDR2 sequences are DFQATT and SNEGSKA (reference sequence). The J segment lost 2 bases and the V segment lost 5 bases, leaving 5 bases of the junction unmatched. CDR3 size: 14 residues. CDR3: CSALGTSGTYEQYF. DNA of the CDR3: TGCAGTGCTCTCGGGACTAGCGGAACCTACGAGCAGTACTTC.

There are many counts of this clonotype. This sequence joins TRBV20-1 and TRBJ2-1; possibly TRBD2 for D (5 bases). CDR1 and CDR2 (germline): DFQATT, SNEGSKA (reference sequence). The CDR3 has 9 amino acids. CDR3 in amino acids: CTKPSRGFF. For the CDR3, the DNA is TGCACCAAACCGTCTCGGGGGTTCTTC.

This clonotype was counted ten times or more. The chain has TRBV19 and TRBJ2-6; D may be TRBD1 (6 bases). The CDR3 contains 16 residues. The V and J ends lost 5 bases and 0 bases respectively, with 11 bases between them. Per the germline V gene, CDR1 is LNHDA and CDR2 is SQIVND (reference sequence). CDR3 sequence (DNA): TGTGCCAGTAGTTCACCGGGACACTCTGGGGCCAACGTCCTGACTTTC. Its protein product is CASSSPGHSGANVLTF.

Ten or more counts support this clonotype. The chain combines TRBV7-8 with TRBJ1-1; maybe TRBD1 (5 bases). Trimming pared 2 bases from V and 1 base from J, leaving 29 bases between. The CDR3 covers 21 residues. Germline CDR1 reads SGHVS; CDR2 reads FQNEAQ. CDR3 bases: TGTGCCAGCAGCTTAAGAGTCGGAGGGGCACGACTTATTACATCGAACACTGAAGCTTTCTTT. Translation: CASSLRVGGARLITSNTEAFF. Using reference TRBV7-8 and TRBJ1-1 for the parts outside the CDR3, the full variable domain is GAGVSQSPRYKVAKRGQDVALRCDPISGHVSLFWYQQALGQGPEFLTYFQNEAQLDKSGLPSDRFFAERPEGSVSTLKIQRTQQEDSAVYLCASSLRVGGARLITSNTEAFFGQGTRLTVV.

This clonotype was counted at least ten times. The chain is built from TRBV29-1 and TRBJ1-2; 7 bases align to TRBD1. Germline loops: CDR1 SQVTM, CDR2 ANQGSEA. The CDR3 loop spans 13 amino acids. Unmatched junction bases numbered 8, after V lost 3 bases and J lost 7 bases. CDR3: CSVDSNRGGGYTF. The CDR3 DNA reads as TGCAGCGTTGATAGCAACAGGGGCGGTGGCTACACCTTC.

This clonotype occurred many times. CDR3 loop: CASSYTTGTSGTDTQYF. The CDR3 bases are TGTGCCAGCAGTTACACGACCGGGACTAGCGGCACAGATACGCAGTATTTT. The rearrangement uses TRBV6-5 and TRBJ2-3, with TRBD2 identical over 10 bases. Germline assignment: CDR1 MNHEY and CDR2 SVGAGI. J gave up 1 base and V 2 bases, and 6 bases lay outside the gene matches. This CDR3 has 17 amino acids.

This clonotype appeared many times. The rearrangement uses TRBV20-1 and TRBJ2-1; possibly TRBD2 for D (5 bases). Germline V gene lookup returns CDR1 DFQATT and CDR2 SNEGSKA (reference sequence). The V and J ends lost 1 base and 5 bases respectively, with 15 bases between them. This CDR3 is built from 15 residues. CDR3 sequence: CSARVRGSPHNEQFF. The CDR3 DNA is TGCAGTGCTAGAGTACGAGGGAGCCCCCACAATGAGCAGTTCTTC.